The 21 T cell receptor beta chains presented below share a single source sample, sequenced in a study of T-cell reconstitution after alpha-beta-depleted transplantation in children. A TCRbeta library incorporating unique molecular identifiers was prepared. TCRdb independently ran MiXCR on the PCR reads; one entry per CDR3 protein. The sample shows about 610,000 distinct CDR3 sequences, about 10% of them seen only once. Sequences were derived from PBMCs from the stem cell graft donor, sampled from the stem cell graft. The receptors derive from a human donor who donated a stem cell graft to a child with acute myeloid leukemia.

In this sample, this clonotype turned up many times. The gene calls are TRBV5-1 and TRBJ2-1, with 9 positions matching TRBD2. Germline V gene sequence: CDR1 SGHRS, CDR2 YFSETQ. The J segment lost 5 bases and the V segment lost 3 bases, leaving 12 bases of the junction unmatched. The CDR3 runs to 17 residues. CDR3 region: CASSSYAGGDRNNEQFF. Here the CDR3 DNA reads TGCGCCAGCAGCTCATACGCGGGGGGGGATCGGAACAATGAGCAGTTCTTC.

This clonotype was found many times. The chain recombines TRBV7-3 with TRBJ1-4, with 7 bases fitting TRBD1. Germline V gives CDR1 SGHTA, CDR2 FQGTGA. CDR3 length equals 14 residues. Unmatched junction bases numbered 0, after V lost 5 bases and J lost 0 bases. This CDR3 reads CASSGQATNEKLFF. The CDR3 coding sequence is TGTGCCAGCAGCGGACAGGCAACTAATGAAAAACTGTTTTTT.

The V and J genes are TRBV11-2 and TRBJ2-1; 9 bases agree with TRBD2. J gave up 4 bases and V 6 bases, and 10 bases lay outside the gene matches. Germline lookup yields CDR1 SGHAT and CDR2 FQNNGV. The length of the CDR3 is 16 residues. In DNA form, the CDR3 reads TGTGCCAGCAGGGGGGGAGGCGGGAGGGATTACAATGAGCAGTTCTTC. Protein sequence: CASRGGGGRDYNEQFF.

The chain has TRBV4-2 and TRBJ2-5; D possibly corresponds to TRBD2 (6 bases). Germline V lookup: CDR1 LGHNA, CDR2 YNFKEQ. Trimming pared 0 bases from V and 3 bases from J, leaving 8 bases between. The CDR3 spans 14 residues. The chain's CDR3 is CASSQDGGKETQYF. The CDR3 coding sequence is TGTGCCAGCAGCCAAGATGGGGGGAAAGAGACCCAGTACTTC.

This clonotype was recorded at least ten times. The CDR3 DNA is TGCAGTGCTAGAGCAGGGAACACTGAAGCTTTCTTT. This sequence encodes CSARAGNTEAFF. The chain joins TRBV20-1 to TRBJ1-1; D not certain. The CDR3 contains 12 residues. Germline loops: CDR1 DFQATT, CDR2 SNEGSKA (reference sequence). The ends were cut back, 1 base at V and 1 base at J, with 4 bases in the middle.

The chain is built from TRBV6-2 or TRBV6-3 and TRBJ2-4, with 7 positions matching TRBD2. The CDR3 spans 16 residues. CDR1 and CDR2 (germline): MNHEY, SVGEGT. V lost 2 bases to trimming and J lost 4 bases; unmatched junction nucleotides: 8. CDR3 residues: CASSYRSAGEKNIQYF. The CDR3 DNA sequence: TGTGCCAGCAGTTACCGATCGGCGGGGGAGAAAAACATTCAGTACTTC.

Concerning this clonotype itself: The CDR3 does not close with the conserved phenylalanine or tryptophan, likely indicating a read error. This chain connects TRBV7-3 to TRBJ2-1; perhaps TRBD2 as D (6 bases). Germline CDR1 SGHTA, CDR2 FQGTGA. The CDR3 loop spans 16 amino acids. V lost 2 bases and J 9 bases, leaving 20 bases between the germline ends. CDR3 sequence reads: CASSLRTGAPPREQFY. For the CDR3, the DNA is TGTGCCAGCAGCTTACGGACGGGAGCTCCTCCCCGTGAGCAGTTCTAC.

This clonotype has more than one count but fewer than ten. V and J are TRBV7-2 and TRBJ2-3; weak D call: TRBD1 (6 bases). There are 15 residues in the CDR3. The V gene's germline CDR1 is SGHTA and CDR2 FQGNSA. The ends were cut back, 5 bases at V and 8 bases at J, with 20 bases in the middle. The chain's CDR3 is CASSLNRDSQGTQYF. CDR3 DNA sequence: TGTGCCAGCAGCCTGAACAGGGATTCACAGGGTACGCAGTATTTT.

The chain combines TRBV7-9 with TRBJ2-7, with unresolved D. The CDR3 contains 10 residues. The V end was cut by 4 bases, the J end by 12 bases, with 10 bases between. Germline-derived CDR1 and CDR2 are SEHNR and FQNEAQ (reference sequence). The CDR3: CASSSPLAYF. CDR3 in DNA: TGTGCCAGCAGCTCCCCCCTTGCGTACTTC.

This clonotype was detected many times. J is TRBJ2-1 and V is TRBV12-3 or TRBV12-4; perhaps TRBD2 as D (5 bases). The V end was cut by 5 bases, the J end by 10 bases, with 24 bases between. CDR3 size: 16 residues. The CDR3 here is CASSTTDWPLSGEQFF. The CDR3 region has the DNA TGTGCCAGCAGTACCACGGACTGGCCACTGTCCGGAGAGCAGTTCTTC.

With respect to this clonotype: A much larger clone lies a single base off, so this may be a read error. The chain has TRBV20-1 and TRBJ2-6, with D tentatively TRBD1 (5 bases). CDR3 length: 15 amino acids. CDR1 is DFQATT, CDR2 SNEGSKA, per germline (reference sequence). CDR3: CSALVSVSGANVLNF. Here the CDR3 DNA reads TGCAGTGCTTTAGTATCCGTCTCTGGGGCCAACGTCCTGAATTTC.

This clonotype has more than one count but fewer than ten. The chain links TRBV29-1 to TRBJ2-7, with D perhaps matching TRBD1 (5 bases). Germline CDR1 reads SQVTM; CDR2 reads ANQGSEA. Trimming left V 2 bases short and J 6 bases short, with 17 bases between. The CDR3 is 14 residues long. The CDR3 loop reads CSVESLVGVREQYF. In DNA form, the CDR3 reads TGCAGCGTTGAATCTCTGGTAGGGGTTCGCGAGCAGTACTTC.

This clonotype was seen only a few times. This chain connects TRBV19 to TRBJ1-2; D is ambiguous. This CDR3 is 14 amino acids long. Germline lookup yields CDR1 LNHDA and CDR2 SQIVND (reference sequence). Trimming pared 5 bases from V and 7 bases from J, leaving 17 bases between. The CDR3 nucleotides read TGTGCCAGTAGTCGTCCCACGATGGAGGCTGGCTACACCTTC. It encodes CASSRPTMEAGYTF.

The table lists this clonotype with a few counts. CDR3 sequence: CASSPDREKNNEQFF. CDR3 in DNA: TGTGCCAGCAGTCCCGACAGGGAGAAAAACAATGAGCAGTTCTTC. J is TRBJ2-1 and V is TRBV12-3 or TRBV12-4, with 7 bases lining up with TRBD1. The CDR3 runs to 15 residues. With 5 bases clipped from V and 5 bases from J, the junction kept 9 bases outside the gene matches.

The rearrangement links TRBV6-1 to TRBJ1-4; no reliable D call. This CDR3 contains 15 residues. Trimming stripped 1 base from V and 11 bases from J, with 17 bases between. Germline V gives CDR1 MNHNS, CDR2 SASEGT. The CDR3 here is CASSEEAGRTWKLFF. Written as DNA, the CDR3 is TGTGCCAGCAGTGAAGAGGCAGGCAGGACTTGGAAACTGTTTTTT.

This chain links TRBV5-1 with TRBJ2-3; TRBD1 matches 7 bases. Trimming cost V 4 bases and J 6 bases; bases outside gene matches: 8. Germline loops: CDR1 SGHRS, CDR2 YFSETQ. This CDR3 is built from 14 residues. The CDR3 coding sequence is TGCGCCAGCAGCGGCTCGACAGGGTTCGATACGCAGTATTTT. Amino acids: CASSGSTGFDTQYF.

The rearrangement uses TRBV6-2 or TRBV6-3 and TRBJ2-7; TRBD2 agrees at 7 bases. Trimming removed 6 bases from V and 6 bases from J; junction bases left unmatched: 14. The length of the CDR3 is 15 residues. The V gene's germline CDR1 is MNHEY and CDR2 SVGEGT. Here the CDR3 DNA reads TGTGCCAGCAGCTCGGGACTAACGATCCCCTCCGAGCAGTACTTC. Amino acids: CASSSGLTIPSEQYF.

The J gene is TRBJ2-4, the V gene TRBV6-2 or TRBV6-3, with D perhaps given as TRBD1 or TRBD2 (5 bases each). Germline CDR1 MNHEY, CDR2 SVGEGT. The CDR3 loop spans 13 amino acids. V lost 4 bases, J lost 6 bases, and 10 bases lay in between. The CDR3 DNA is TGTGCCAGCAGTTTCCTCGGGACAAACATTCAGTACTTC. It yields the protein CASSFLGTNIQYF.

The CDR3 loop is CASSSQGADYGYTF. The CDR3 coding sequence is TGTGCCAGCAGCTCTCAGGGGGCTGACTATGGCTACACCTTC. The J gene is TRBJ1-2, the V gene TRBV5-6; the match to TRBD1 covers 8 bases. Germline lookup yields CDR1 SGHDT and CDR2 YYEEEE. The CDR3 has 14 residues. V lost 3 bases to trimming and J lost 3 bases; unmatched junction nucleotides: 4.

A few counts support this clonotype. The chain employs TRBV28 and TRBJ1-4; the match to TRBD1 covers 10 bases. This CDR3 contains 16 residues. Germline trimming cut 0 bases from V and 8 bases from J; bases unmatched to any gene: 6. Germline-derived CDR1 and CDR2 are MDHEN and SYDVKM. CDR3 residues: CASSLWTGTGVEKLFF. Written as DNA, the CDR3 is TGTGCCAGCAGTTTATGGACCGGGACAGGGGTCGAAAAACTGTTTTTT.

This clonotype has only a few counts. The CDR3 region is CATSSLAGASQETQYF. Here the CDR3 DNA reads TGTGCCACCAGCAGTCTCGCCGGGGCGTCCCAAGAGACCCAGTACTTC. The chain carries TRBV15 and TRBJ2-5; either TRBD1 or TRBD2 may fit D (5 bases each). This CDR3 is built from 16 residues. Germline CDR1 LNHNV, CDR2 YYDKDF (reference sequence). V was trimmed by 3 bases and J by 1 base, leaving 15 bases between them. Full variable domain (outside the CDR3, taken from reference TRBV15 and TRBJ2-5): DAMVIQNPRYQVTQFGKPVTLSCSQTLNHNVMYWYQQKSSQAPKLLFHYYDKDFNNEADTPDNFQSRRPNTSFCFLDIRSPGLGDTAMYLCATSSLAGASQETQYFGPGTRLLVL.